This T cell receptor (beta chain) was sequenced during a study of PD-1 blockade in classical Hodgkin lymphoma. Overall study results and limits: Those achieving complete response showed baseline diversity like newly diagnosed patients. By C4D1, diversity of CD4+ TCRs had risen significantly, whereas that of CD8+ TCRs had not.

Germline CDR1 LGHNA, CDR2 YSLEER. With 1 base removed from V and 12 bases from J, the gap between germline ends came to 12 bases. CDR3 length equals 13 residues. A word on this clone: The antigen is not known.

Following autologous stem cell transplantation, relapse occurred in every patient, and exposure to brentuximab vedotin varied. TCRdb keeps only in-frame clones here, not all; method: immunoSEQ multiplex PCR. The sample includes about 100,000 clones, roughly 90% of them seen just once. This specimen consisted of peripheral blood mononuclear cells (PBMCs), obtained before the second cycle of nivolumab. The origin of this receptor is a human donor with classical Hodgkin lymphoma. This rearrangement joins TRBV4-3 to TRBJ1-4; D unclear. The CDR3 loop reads CASSQANVGELFF. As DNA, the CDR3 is TGCGCCAGCAGCCAAGCCAACGTTGGGGAACTGTTTTTT.